Reported below is one T cell receptor (beta chain). The count of this clone is one. Its binding antigen is unknown. Base qualities are not provided; no much larger clone lies one nucleotide away. This sample was included in a study of cytomegalovirus exposure and HLA in healthy donors (TCRdb year 2017). Regarding the study in general: The 500 to 700 repertoires of the first cohort and the approximately 130 validation repertoires were produced on the same platform, according to a later analysis. The study aimed to test whether signatures of past pathogen exposure could be identified by cataloging public T cell receptors. Besides the first cohort of hundreds of subjects, a separate validation cohort made up of 120 different subjects was used. High-throughput TCR immunosequencing, statistical association of individual TCRs with disease status, and machine learning were combined to predict cytomegalovirus infection status. What the study reported, not specific to this receptor: According to the authors, the approach could potentially be generalized to other disease states and immunological phenotypes. All 120 or so repertoires were used to score co-occurrence in the validation cohort in a later analysis, because that analysis had no HLA typing for the cohort. Of the cluster scores, roughly 95% were above 0 in a later analysis, which found that TCRs clustered in the first cohort also tended to co-occur in the roughly 130 validation repertoires. Three of the identified cytomegalovirus-associated TCR beta chains were confirmed in vitro to be specific for cytomegalovirus antigens. The study gave a list of some 150 TCR beta chains associated with cytomegalovirus. The classifier was reported to diagnose cytomegalovirus status with high specificity and sensitivity in both the original and validation cohorts. Most TCR sequences were seen in very few donors, while some public TCRs were found in many individuals.

Donors formed part of the validation cohort, which comprised approximately 130 subjects and was distinct from the first cohort of 690 or so subjects. Library generation was performed with the immunoSEQ multiplex PCR assay. The study's own analysis went as follows. A statistical classification framework was built for diagnosing cytomegalovirus status from the catalog of TCR beta chain sequences. TCRdb mirrors the immuneACCESS table, restricted to in-frame sequences. Some clones are absent from its copies; in checked studies, under half trace to an unresolved V gene, and the reason for the others is unknown. Clonal size and the V and J genes are those of that table, whereas D and trimming came from the DNA. The sample data list roughly 68,000 clones, and approximately 97% of these were observed just once. Of the sample, 2% to 2.5% is held by the ten largest clones. This clonotype was obtained from a man aged 18 to 30 in good health and CMV-seronegative. The sequencing sample was made of PBMCs.

The CDR3 region: CASSLGGSYEQYF. The base sequence is TGTGCCAGCAGTTTAGGCGGCTCCTACGAGCAGTACTTC. The rearranged chain carries TRBV28 and TRBJ2-7, with the D segment identity uncertain. The germline V gene specifies MDHEN as CDR1 and SYDVKM as CDR2. From the cysteine through the phenylalanine, the CDR3 covers 13 amino acids. Left in the record is the CDR3 DNA by itself, 39 bases read in frame from the first base. A distance of 5 bases separates the germline ends of V and J, which lose 2 bases and 0 bases respectively. Extended through the reference TRBV28 and TRBJ2-7 proteins, this CDR3 yields the full variable domain: DVKVTQSSRYLVKRTGEKVFLECVQDMDHENMFWYRQDPGLGLRLIYFSYDVKMKEKGDIPEGYSVSREKKERFSLILESASTNQTSMYLCASSLGGSYEQYFGPGTRLTVT.